What follows are 12 T cell receptor beta chains derived from one specimen sequenced in a study of blood T cell repertoires in COVID-19. Produced via immunoSEQ multiplex PCR; TCRdb's table is partial and in-frame only. The sample shows 70,000 to 85,000 clones, 88% of them seen only once. Sequencing input: peripheral blood. These receptors all come from a man aged 70 or older with active or convalescent COVID-19.

This clone was recorded a few times. This chain joins TRBV7-9 and TRBJ2-1; 8 positions agree with TRBD2. V lost 5 bases to trimming and J lost 10 bases; unmatched junction nucleotides: 10. Germline CDR1 SEHNR, CDR2 FQNEAQ (reference sequence). The CDR3 contains 14 residues. The CDR3 here is CASSSGSGIWEQFF. The CDR3 DNA sequence: TGTGCCAGCAGCAGCGGGAGCGGAATATGGGAGCAGTTCTTC.

On this clone itself: Other DNA variants within this sample encode the same CDR3. The J gene is TRBJ1-5, the V gene TRBV18, with D perhaps matching TRBD1 (5 bases). This CDR3 has 14 amino acids. V lost 3 bases to trimming and J lost 4 bases, with 10 bases between them. The germline gives CDR1 KGHSH, CDR2 LQKENI. CDR3 protein: CASSPGGGNQPQHF. CDR3 in DNA: TGTGCCAGCTCACCTGGGGGAGGGAATCAGCCCCAGCATTTT.

The chain joins TRBV7-8 to TRBJ2-1; TRBD1 agrees at 8 bases. Trimming removed 4 bases from V and 2 bases from J; junction bases left unmatched: 10. Germline-derived CDR1 and CDR2 are SGHVS and FQNEAQ. There are 17 residues in the CDR3. The chain's CDR3 is CASSSRGTGDTYNEQFF. The CDR3 DNA is TGTGCCAGCAGCTCAAGGGGGACAGGCGATACCTACAATGAGCAGTTCTTC.

This chain joins TRBV9 and TRBJ2-1; D unresolved. The germline V gene has CDR1 SGDLS and CDR2 YYNGEE. Deletions cut 4 bases from V and 4 bases from J, with 15 bases between. The CDR3 is 15 residues long. This CDR3 reads CASSPVLAPYNEQFF. The CDR3 DNA sequence: TGTGCCAGCAGCCCCGTTTTGGCCCCTTACAATGAGCAGTTCTTC.

V gene TRBV10-3 combines with J gene TRBJ1-6; 7 nucleotides match TRBD1. Germline V lookup: CDR1 ENHRY, CDR2 SYGVKD. The junction had 8 bases not matched to a gene; V was cut back by 11 bases and J by 7 bases. CDR3 length: 13 residues. CDR3 DNA: TGTGCCTCCAGGGGGGTCGGGAATTCACCCCTCCACTTT. As protein: CASRGVGNSPLHF.

The chain combines TRBV6-1 with TRBJ2-3; D may be TRBD1 (5 bases). This CDR3 is built from 15 residues. Looked up from germline, CDR1 is MNHNS and CDR2 is SASEGT. V lost 2 bases and J lost 4, with 13 bases in between. The CDR3 loop is CASSEPGRVADTQYF. The CDR3 DNA reads TGTGCCAGCAGTGAACCTGGCAGGGTGGCAGATACGCAGTATTTT.

The chain joins TRBV5-1 to TRBJ2-1; 11 nucleotides line up with TRBD2. Germline V gives CDR1 SGHRS, CDR2 YFSETQ. V was pared by 4 bases and J by 8 bases, with 2 bases of the junction left unmatched. The length of the CDR3 is 13 residues. The CDR3 coding sequence is TGCGCCAGCAGCCCGGGACTAGCGGATGAGCAGTTCTTC. This translates into CASSPGLADEQFF.

This chain connects TRBV9 to TRBJ1-4; 7 nucleotides match TRBD1. The CDR3 consists of 15 residues. Trimming removed 4 bases from V and 7 bases from J; junction bases left unmatched: 10. CDR1 is SGDLS, CDR2 YYNGEE, per germline. CDR3 loop: CASSTRQGMGEKLFF. CDR3 nucleotides: TGTGCCAGCAGCACTCGACAGGGAATGGGTGAAAAACTGTTTTTT.

V and J are TRBV6-5 and TRBJ1-2; TRBD1 matches 9 bases. The germline V gene encodes CDR1 MNHEY and CDR2 SVGAGI. The ends lost 6 bases at V and 6 bases at J; junction bases unmatched: 5. The CDR3 length is 13 residues. The CDR3 is CASRPRTGDGYTF. The CDR3 DNA reads TGTGCCAGCAGGCCCCGGACAGGGGATGGCTACACCTTC.

This clone is a singleton in its sample. J is TRBJ2-5 and V is TRBV10-3; TRBD2 matches 9 bases. CDR1 is ENHRY, CDR2 SYGVKD, per germline. There are 14 residues in the CDR3. V lost 8 bases to trimming and J lost 2 bases; unmatched junction nucleotides: 6. As DNA, the CDR3 is TGTGCCATCCGTCCCGCGGGGGGGCAAGAGACCCAGTACTTC. This gives the protein CAIRPAGGQETQYF.

V gene TRBV11-2 combines with J gene TRBJ2-5; 8 bases are a match to TRBD1. This CDR3 comprises 17 residues. The J segment lost 4 bases and the V segment lost 0 bases, leaving 10 bases of the junction unmatched. Per germline, CDR1 SGHAT and CDR2 FQNNGV. The CDR3 protein is CASSLEVRTGNRETQYF. The CDR3 nucleotides are TGTGCCAGCAGCTTAGAGGTACGGACAGGGAATCGAGAGACCCAGTACTTC.

The chain employs TRBV30 and TRBJ1-5; D gene uncertain. CDR1 is GTSNPN, CDR2 SVGIG, per germline (reference sequence). Trimming left V 1 base short and J 0 bases short, with 7 bases between. The CDR3 loop spans 14 amino acids. CDR3 amino acids: CAWSDIFSNQPQHF. The CDR3 bases are TGTGCCTGGAGTGACATATTTAGCAATCAGCCCCAGCATTTT.